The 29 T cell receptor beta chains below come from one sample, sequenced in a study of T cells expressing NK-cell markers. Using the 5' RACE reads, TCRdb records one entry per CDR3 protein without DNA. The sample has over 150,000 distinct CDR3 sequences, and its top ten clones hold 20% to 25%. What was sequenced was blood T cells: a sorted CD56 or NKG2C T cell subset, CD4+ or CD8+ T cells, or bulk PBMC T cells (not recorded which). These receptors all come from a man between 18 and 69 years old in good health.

CDR3 region: CASNPPSGGYNEQFF. V and J are TRBV28 and TRBJ2-1; as DNA is missing, the TRBD1 call by TCRdb cannot be tested. CDR1 and CDR2 (germline): MDHEN, SYDVKM. The CDR3 has 15 residues.

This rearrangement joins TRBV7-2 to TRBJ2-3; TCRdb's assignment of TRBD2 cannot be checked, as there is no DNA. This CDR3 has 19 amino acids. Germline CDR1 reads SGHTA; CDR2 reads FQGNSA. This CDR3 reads CASSLARTSGGGDTDTQYF.

The CDR3 reads CASSPDLRTQYF. The rearrangement uses TRBV7-3 and TRBJ2-5. CDR1 SGHTA and CDR2 FQGTGA come from the germline V gene. There are 12 residues in the CDR3.

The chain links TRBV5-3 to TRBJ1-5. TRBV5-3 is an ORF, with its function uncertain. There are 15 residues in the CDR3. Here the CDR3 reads CARSPRRDGNQPQHF.

The CDR3 here is CASSPNWGNPNIQYF. The rearrangement uses TRBV12-3 or TRBV12-4 and TRBJ2-4. The CDR3 is made up of 15 amino acids.

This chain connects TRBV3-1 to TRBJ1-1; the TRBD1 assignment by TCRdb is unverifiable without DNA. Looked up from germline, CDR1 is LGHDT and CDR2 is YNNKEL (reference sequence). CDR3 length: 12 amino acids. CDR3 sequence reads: CASQGPSTEAFF.

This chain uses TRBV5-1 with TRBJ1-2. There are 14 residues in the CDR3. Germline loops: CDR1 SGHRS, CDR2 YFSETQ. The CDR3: CASSLALGSYGYTF.

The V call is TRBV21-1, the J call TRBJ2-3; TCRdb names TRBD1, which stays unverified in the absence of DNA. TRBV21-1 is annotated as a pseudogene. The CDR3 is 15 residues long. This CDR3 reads CASSKGGRGGDTQYF.

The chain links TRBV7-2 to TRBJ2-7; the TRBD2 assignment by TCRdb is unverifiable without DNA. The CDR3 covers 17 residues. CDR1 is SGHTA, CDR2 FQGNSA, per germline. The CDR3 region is CASSLRTSGGLTYEQYF.

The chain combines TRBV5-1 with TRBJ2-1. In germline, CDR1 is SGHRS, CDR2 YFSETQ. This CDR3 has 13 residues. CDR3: CASSPEQSGEQFF.

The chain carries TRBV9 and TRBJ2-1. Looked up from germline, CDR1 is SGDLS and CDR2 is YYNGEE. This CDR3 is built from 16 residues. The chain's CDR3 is CASSVEDGKYYNEQFF.

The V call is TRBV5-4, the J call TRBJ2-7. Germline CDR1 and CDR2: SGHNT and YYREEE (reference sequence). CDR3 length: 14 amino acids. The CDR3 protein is CASSSGGRLYEQYF.

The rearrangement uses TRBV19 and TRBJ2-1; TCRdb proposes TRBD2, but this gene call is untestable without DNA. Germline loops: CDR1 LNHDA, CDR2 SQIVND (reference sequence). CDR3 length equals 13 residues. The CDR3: CASSIDLAGGQFF.

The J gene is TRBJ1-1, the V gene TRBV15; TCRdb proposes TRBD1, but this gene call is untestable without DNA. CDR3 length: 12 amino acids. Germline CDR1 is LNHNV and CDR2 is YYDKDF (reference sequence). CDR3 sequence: CATSQQGTEAFF.

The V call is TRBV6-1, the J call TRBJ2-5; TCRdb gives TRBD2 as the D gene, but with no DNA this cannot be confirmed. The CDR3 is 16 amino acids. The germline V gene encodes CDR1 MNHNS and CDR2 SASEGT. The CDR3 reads CASSHLKRGGQETQYF.

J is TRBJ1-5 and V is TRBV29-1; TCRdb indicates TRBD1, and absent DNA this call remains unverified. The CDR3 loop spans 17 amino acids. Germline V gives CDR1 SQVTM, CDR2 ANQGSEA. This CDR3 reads CSVIIGQPFNSNQPQHF.

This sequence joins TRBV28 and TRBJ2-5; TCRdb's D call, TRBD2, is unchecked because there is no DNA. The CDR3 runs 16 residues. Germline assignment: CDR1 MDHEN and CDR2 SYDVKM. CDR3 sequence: CASSPPGLAGKETQYF.

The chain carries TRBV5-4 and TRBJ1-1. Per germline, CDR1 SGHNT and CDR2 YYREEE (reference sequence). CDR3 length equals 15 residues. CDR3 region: CASSLPTGRNTEAFF.

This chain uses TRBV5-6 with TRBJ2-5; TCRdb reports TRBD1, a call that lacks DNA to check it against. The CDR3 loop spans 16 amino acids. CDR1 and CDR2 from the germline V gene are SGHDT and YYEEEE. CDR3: CASSLTWDRVYETQYF.

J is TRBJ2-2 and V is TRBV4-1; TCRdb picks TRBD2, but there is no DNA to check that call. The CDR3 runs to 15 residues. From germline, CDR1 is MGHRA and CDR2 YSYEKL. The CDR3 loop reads CASSQRDSPTGELFF.

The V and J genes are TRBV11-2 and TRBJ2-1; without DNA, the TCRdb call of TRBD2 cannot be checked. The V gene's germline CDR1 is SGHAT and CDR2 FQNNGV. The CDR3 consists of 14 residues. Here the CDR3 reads CASSLVYGGREQFF.

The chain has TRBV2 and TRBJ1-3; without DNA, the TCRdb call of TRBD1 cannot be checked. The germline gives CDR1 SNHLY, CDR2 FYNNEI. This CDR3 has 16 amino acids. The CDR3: CASSEALGQSEDTIYF.

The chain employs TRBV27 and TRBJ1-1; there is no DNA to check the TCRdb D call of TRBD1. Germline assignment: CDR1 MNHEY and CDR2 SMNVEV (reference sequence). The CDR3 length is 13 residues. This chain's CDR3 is CASSLGYGREAFF.

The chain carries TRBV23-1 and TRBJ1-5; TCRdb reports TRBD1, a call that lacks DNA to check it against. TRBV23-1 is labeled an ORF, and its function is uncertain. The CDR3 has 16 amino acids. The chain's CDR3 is CASSQRGQISNQPQHF.

This CDR3 is CAWSVARGAGELFF. The V gene is TRBV30, the J gene TRBJ2-2; TCRdb indicates TRBD1, and absent DNA this call remains unverified. The CDR3 spans 14 residues. Germline CDR1 and CDR2: GTSNPN and SVGIG (reference sequence). The full variable domain, rest sourced from reference TRBV30 and TRBJ2-2, is SQTIHQWPATLVQPVGSPLSLECTVEGTSNPNLYWYRQAAGRGLQLLFYSVGIGQISSEVPQNLSASRPQDRQFILSSKKLLLSDSGFYLCAWSVARGAGELFFGEGSRLTVL.

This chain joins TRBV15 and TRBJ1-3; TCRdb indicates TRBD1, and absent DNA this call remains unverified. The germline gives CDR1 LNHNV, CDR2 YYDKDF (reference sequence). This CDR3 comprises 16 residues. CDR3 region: CATSTWTGLDGNTIYF.

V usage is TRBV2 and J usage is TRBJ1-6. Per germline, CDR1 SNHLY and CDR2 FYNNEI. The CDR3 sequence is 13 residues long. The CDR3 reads CASTGWFYAPLHF.

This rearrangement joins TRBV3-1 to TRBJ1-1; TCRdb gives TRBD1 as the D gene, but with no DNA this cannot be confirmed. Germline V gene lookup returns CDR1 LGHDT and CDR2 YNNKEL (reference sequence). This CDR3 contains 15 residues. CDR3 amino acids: CASSRPGQGATEAFF.

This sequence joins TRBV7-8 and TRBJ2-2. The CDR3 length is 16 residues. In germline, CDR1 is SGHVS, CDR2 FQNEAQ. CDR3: CASSPKLGRNTGELFF.